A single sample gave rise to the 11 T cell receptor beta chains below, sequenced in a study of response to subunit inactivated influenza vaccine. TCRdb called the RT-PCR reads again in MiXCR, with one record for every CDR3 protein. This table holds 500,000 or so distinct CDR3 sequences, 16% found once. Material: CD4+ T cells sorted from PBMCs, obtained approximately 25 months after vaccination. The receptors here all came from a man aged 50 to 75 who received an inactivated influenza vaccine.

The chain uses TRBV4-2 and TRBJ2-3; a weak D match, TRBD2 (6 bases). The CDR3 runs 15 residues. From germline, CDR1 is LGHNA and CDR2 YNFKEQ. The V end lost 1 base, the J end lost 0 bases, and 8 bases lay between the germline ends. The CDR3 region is CASSQGGTSTDTQYF. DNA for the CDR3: TGTGCCAGCAGCCAAGGAGGGACTAGCACAGATACGCAGTATTTT.

CDR3 nucleotides: TGTGCCAGCAGTTCCGGGACAGGGATTGGCAATCAGCCCCAGCATTTT. Translation gives CASSSGTGIGNQPQHF. The chain carries TRBV12-3 or TRBV12-4 and TRBJ1-5; TRBD1 matches 9 bases. The CDR3 loop spans 16 amino acids. J was trimmed by 2 bases and V by 4 bases; bases with no gene match: 6.

CDR3 bases: TGTGCCAGCAAGGGACCTAGCTCCTACGAGCAGTACTTC. This translates into CASKGPSSYEQYF. The chain couples TRBV7-2 to TRBJ2-7; D could derive from TRBD1 or TRBD2 (5 bases each). Germline values: CDR1 SGHTA, CDR2 FQGNSA. V was clipped by 7 bases and J by 0 bases, with 10 bases between them. The CDR3 loop spans 13 amino acids.

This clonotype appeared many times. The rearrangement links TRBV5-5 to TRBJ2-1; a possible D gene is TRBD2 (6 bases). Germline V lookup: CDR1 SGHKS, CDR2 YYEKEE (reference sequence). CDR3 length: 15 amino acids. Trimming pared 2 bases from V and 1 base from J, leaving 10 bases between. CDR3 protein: CASSLSGLSYNEQFF. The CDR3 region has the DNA TGTGCCAGCAGCTTAAGCGGGTTATCCTACAATGAGCAGTTCTTC.

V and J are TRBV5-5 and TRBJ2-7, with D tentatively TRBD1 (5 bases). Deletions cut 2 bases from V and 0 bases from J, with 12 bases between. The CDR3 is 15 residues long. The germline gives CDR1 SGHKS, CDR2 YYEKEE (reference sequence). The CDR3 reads CASSFGQAFSYEQYF. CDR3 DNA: TGTGCCAGCAGCTTCGGACAAGCATTCTCCTACGAGCAGTACTTC.

CDR3 sequence reads: CASSFGTHNYEQYF. CDR3 coding DNA: TGTGCCAGCAGTTTCGGGACACACAACTACGAGCAGTACTTC. V and J are TRBV28 and TRBJ2-7; perhaps TRBD1 as D (6 bases). The CDR3 length is 14 residues. Trimming removed 3 bases at V and 3 bases at J, with 12 bases between. Looked up from germline, CDR1 is MDHEN and CDR2 is SYDVKM.

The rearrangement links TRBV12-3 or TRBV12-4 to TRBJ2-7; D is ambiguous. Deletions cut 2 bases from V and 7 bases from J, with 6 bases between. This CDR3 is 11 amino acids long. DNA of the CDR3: TGTGCCAGCAGTTTACTTAGAGAGCAGTACTTC. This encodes CASSLLREQYF.

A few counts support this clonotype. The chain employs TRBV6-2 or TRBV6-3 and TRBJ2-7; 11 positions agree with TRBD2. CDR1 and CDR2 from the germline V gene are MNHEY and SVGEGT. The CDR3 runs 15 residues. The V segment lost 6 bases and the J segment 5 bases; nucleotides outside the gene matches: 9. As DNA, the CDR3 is TGTGCCAGCAGAAGAGATCTAGCGGGAGGTAACGAGCAGTACTTC. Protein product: CASRRDLAGGNEQYF.

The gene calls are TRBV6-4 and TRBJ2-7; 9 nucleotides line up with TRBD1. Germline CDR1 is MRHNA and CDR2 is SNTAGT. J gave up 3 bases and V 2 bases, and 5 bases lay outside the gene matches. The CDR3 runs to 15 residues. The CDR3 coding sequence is TGTGCCAGCAGTGACGAAACAGGGGGCTACTACGAGCAGTACTTC. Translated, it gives CASSDETGGYYEQYF.

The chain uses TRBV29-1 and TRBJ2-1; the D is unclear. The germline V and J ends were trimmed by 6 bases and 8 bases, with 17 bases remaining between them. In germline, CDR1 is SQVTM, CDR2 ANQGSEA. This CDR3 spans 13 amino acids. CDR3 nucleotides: TGCAGCGTCCGAAAAGGCTTATGGGATGAGCAGTTCTTC. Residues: CSVRKGLWDEQFF.

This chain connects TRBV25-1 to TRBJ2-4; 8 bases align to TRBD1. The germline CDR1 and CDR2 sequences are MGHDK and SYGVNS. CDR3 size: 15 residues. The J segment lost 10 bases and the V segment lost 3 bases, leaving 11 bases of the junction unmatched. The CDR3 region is CASSDLRDRFQIQYF. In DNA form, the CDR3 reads TGTGCCAGCAGTGATCTCCGGGACAGGTTTCAAATTCAGTACTTC.